One sample yielded the 29 T cell receptor beta chains listed below, sequenced in a study of shared clonotypes between healthy human individuals. Data came from immunoSEQ multiplex PCR; TCRdb stores just in-frame clones and leaves some out. The repertoire consists of fewer than 850,000 clones, with about 90% occurring once and the leading ten covering 34%. Sequenced: memory CD8+ T cells from PBMCs. Subset specified: CD45RO+ cells pooled with CCR7-negative TemRA cells. These TCRs come from a young man in good health. Some clones in this sample may be carry-over from other donors' samples.

The V call is TRBV6-5, the J call TRBJ2-7; D call uncertain. The germline V and J ends were trimmed by 2 bases and 7 bases, with 6 bases remaining between them. Germline V gene sequence: CDR1 MNHEY, CDR2 SVGAGI. CDR3 length: 11 amino acids. The CDR3 DNA is TGTGCCAGCAGTTACGGCTGGGAGCAGTACTTC. Its translation: CASSYGWEQYF.

The chain has TRBV10-3 and TRBJ2-1, with D tentatively TRBD1 (6 bases). Germline CDR1 ENHRY, CDR2 SYGVKD. Trimming shortened V by 6 bases and J by 5 bases, and 14 bases separated the two germline ends. This CDR3 region has 14 residues. CDR3 nucleotides: TGTGCCATCAGATACGGGACACTAGACAATGAGCAGTTCTTC. Its protein is CAIRYGTLDNEQFF.

This clone has a single count. The chain combines TRBV27 with TRBJ1-2; 8 bases map to TRBD1. This CDR3 is 13 amino acids long. Trimming took 6 bases from V and 4 from J; bases not matched to a gene: 4. Per the germline V gene, CDR1 is MNHEY and CDR2 is SMNVEV (reference sequence). The CDR3 reads CASSPGQGYGYTF. DNA of the CDR3: TGTGCCAGCAGCCCCGGACAGGGCTATGGCTACACCTTC.

The J gene is TRBJ1-2, the V gene TRBV28; D gene unclear. Per the germline V gene, CDR1 is MDHEN and CDR2 is SYDVKM. V shed 2 bases and J shed 6 bases, with 13 bases lying between them. There are 14 residues in the CDR3. DNA for the CDR3: TGTGCCAGCAGTTTACTCTCGAAATATAATGGCTACACCTTC. Its translation is CASSLLSKYNGYTF.

This chain connects TRBV9 to TRBJ1-2; tentatively, D is TRBD1 (5 bases). The ends were cut back, 3 bases at V and 4 bases at J, with 10 bases in the middle. Germline V gene data show CDR1 as SGDLS and CDR2 as YYNGEE. This CDR3 has 13 residues. CDR3 sequence: CASSGGVSYGYTF. Written as DNA, the CDR3 is TGTGCCAGCAGCGGGGGGGTAAGCTATGGCTACACCTTC. The full variable domain, in which reference TRBV9 and TRBJ1-2 provide the parts outside the CDR3, is DSGVTQTPKHLITATGQRVTLRCSPRSGDLSVYWYQQSLDQGLQFLIQYYNGEERAKGNILERFSAQQFPDLHSELNLSSLELGDSALYFCASSGGVSYGYTFGSGTRLTVV.

This clone came up a few times. For the CDR3, the DNA is TGCAGCGTTGAAGAGACAGGGAAAGCTTTCTTT. This codes for CSVEETGKAFF. The chain couples TRBV29-1 to TRBJ1-1; TRBD1 matches at 7 bases. The CDR3 has 11 residues. V shed 0 bases and J 9 bases; nucleotides not matched to a gene: 1. Looked up from germline, CDR1 is SQVTM and CDR2 is ANQGSEA.

J is TRBJ1-2 and V is TRBV28; D gene uncertain. The CDR3 has 13 amino acids. CDR1 and CDR2 (germline): MDHEN, SYDVKM. Trimming shortened V by 9 bases and J by 3 bases, and 14 bases separated the two germline ends. This CDR3 is CARSPDGDYGYTF. CDR3 nucleotide sequence: TGTGCCAGATCACCCGACGGTGACTATGGCTACACCTTC.

J is TRBJ2-5 and V is TRBV9; D is perhaps TRBD2 (7 bases). The J call may not be correct, given that the DNA end is closer to TRBJ2-7. CDR1 is SGDLS and CDR2 is YYNGEE in the germline V gene. This CDR3 has 14 residues. CDR3: CASSVGGGWYEQYF. DNA of the CDR3: TGTGCCAGCAGCGTAGGGGGGGGCTGGTACGAGCAGTACTTC.

This sequence joins TRBV5-5 and TRBJ2-5, with 11 bases identical to TRBD2. The germline CDR1 and CDR2 sequences are SGHKS and YYEKEE (reference sequence). The junction had 5 bases not matched to a gene; V was cut back by 4 bases and J by 3 bases. This CDR3 comprises 15 residues. The CDR3 DNA reads as TGTGCCAGCAGCGCTCCGGGACTAGCGGAAGAGACCCAGTACTTC. As protein: CASSAPGLAEETQYF.

CDR3 in DNA: TGCGCCAGCAGCCAAGAGTCTCGCGGGAGGGCCGGGGATACGCAGTATTTT. Encoded protein: CASSQESRGRAGDTQYF. The chain combines TRBV4-1 with TRBJ2-3, with TRBD2 matching 9 bases. CDR3 length equals 17 residues. The germline CDR1 and CDR2 sequences are MGHRA and YSYEKL. Losses at the gene ends were 0 bases for V and 6 bases for J; bases not matched to a gene: 10.

V is TRBV4-1 and J is TRBJ2-5, with a tentative D call TRBD1 (6 bases). The CDR3 runs to 15 residues. V was shortened by 1 base and J by 0 bases, with 9 bases between the two germline ends. Germline lookup yields CDR1 MGHRA and CDR2 YSYEKL. This CDR3 reads CASSQVQGYQETQYF. The DNA for the CDR3 is TGCGCCAGCAGCCAAGTCCAGGGGTACCAAGAGACCCAGTACTTC.

This sequence joins TRBV28 and TRBJ2-5, with 9 nucleotides matching TRBD1. Judging by the DNA end, TRBJ2-7 fits better; the J call may be wrong. The CDR3 sequence is 13 residues long. Germline loops: CDR1 MDHEN, CDR2 SYDVKM. CDR3 nucleotide sequence: TGTGCCAGCGTTCCGGGACAGGGATACGAGCAGTACTTC. Protein: CASVPGQGYEQYF.

The rearrangement links TRBV5-4 to TRBJ1-2, with 8 bases fitting TRBD1. Germline-derived CDR1 and CDR2 are SGHNT and YYREEE (reference sequence). This CDR3 has 12 residues. V lost 4 bases and J lost 8; bases outside the gene matches: 4. CDR3: CASSGDRGGYTF. The CDR3 nucleotides read TGTGCCAGCAGCGGAGACAGGGGCGGCTACACCTTC.

This rearrangement joins TRBV7-9 to TRBJ1-1; 7 bases match TRBD1. Germline trimming cut 5 bases from V and 8 bases from J; bases unmatched to any gene: 5. The CDR3 is made up of 12 amino acids. Germline V lookup: CDR1 SEHNR, CDR2 FQNEAQ (reference sequence). In nucleotides, the CDR3 is TGTGCCAGCAGCGCACACAGGGGAGAAGCTTTCTTT. Translated: CASSAHRGEAFF.

The gene calls are TRBV5-1 and TRBJ2-1, with TRBD1 matching 9 bases. Trimming at V came to 5 bases and at J to 11 bases, leaving 14 bases not matched to a gene. This CDR3 has 15 amino acids. Germline-derived CDR1 and CDR2 are SGHRS and YFSETQ. The CDR3 spells CASRRVRDREAQQFF. The CDR3 coding sequence is TGCGCCAGCAGGCGTGTAAGGGACAGGGAAGCCCAGCAGTTCTTC.

This sequence joins TRBV10-3 and TRBJ1-2; the match to TRBD1 covers 12 bases. The CDR3 has 15 amino acids. Looked up from germline, CDR1 is ENHRY and CDR2 is SYGVKD. V was pared by 9 bases and J by 2 bases, with 7 bases of the junction left unmatched. CDR3: CAILSGTGGNYGYTF. Written as DNA, the CDR3 is TGTGCCATTTTATCCGGGACAGGGGGCAACTATGGCTACACCTTC.

The J gene is TRBJ2-5, the V gene TRBV9; 9 positions match TRBD1. CDR3 length: 15 residues. Per germline, CDR1 SGDLS and CDR2 YYNGEE. V was clipped by 4 bases and J by 5 bases; unmatched bases: 9. The CDR3 nucleotides are TGTGCCAGCAGCCCACACGGACAGGGGTCTGAGACCCAGTACTTC. Its protein is CASSPHGQGSETQYF.

The rearrangement uses TRBV5-5 and TRBJ1-4; 8 positions agree with TRBD1. V was clipped by 4 bases and J by 4 bases; unmatched bases: 6. This CDR3 is 15 amino acids long. From germline, CDR1 is SGHKS and CDR2 YYEKEE (reference sequence). CDR3 coding DNA: TGTGCCAGCAGCATGGACAGGGTCATTAATGAAAAACTGTTTTTT. This translates into CASSMDRVINEKLFF.

This chain joins TRBV27 and TRBJ2-7; D is possibly TRBD1 or TRBD2 (5 bases each). Between the trimmed V and J ends, which lost 5 bases and 5 bases, there was a span of 10 bases. This CDR3 contains 12 residues. Germline values: CDR1 MNHEY, CDR2 SMNVEV (reference sequence). The CDR3 loop is CASSRGRHEQYF. Written as DNA, the CDR3 is TGTGCCAGCAGTAGGGGACGCCACGAGCAGTACTTC.

The gene calls are TRBV2 and TRBJ2-1, with TRBD2 identical over 12 bases. CDR3 length: 18 residues. Trimming at V came to 8 bases and at J to 0 bases, leaving 11 bases not matched to a gene. In germline, CDR1 is SNHLY, CDR2 FYNNEI. CDR3 residues: CASYMTSGRFRSYNEQFF. CDR3 coding DNA: TGTGCCAGCTATATGACTAGCGGGAGATTTCGCTCCTACAATGAGCAGTTCTTC.

V gene TRBV7-9 combines with J gene TRBJ2-5, with 11 positions matching TRBD1. From germline, CDR1 is SEHNR and CDR2 FQNEAQ (reference sequence). The ends lost 4 bases at V and 3 bases at J; junction bases unmatched: 4. The CDR3 covers 15 residues. CDR3 sequence reads: CASSSPGQGEETQYF. The CDR3 DNA reads TGTGCCAGCAGCTCCCCGGGACAGGGGGAAGAGACCCAGTACTTC.

V usage is TRBV7-8 and J usage is TRBJ2-3; a weak D match, TRBD1 (5 bases). The germline CDR1 and CDR2 sequences are SGHVS and FQNEAQ. Trimming shortened V by 3 bases and J by 2 bases, and 9 bases separated the two germline ends. CDR3 length: 14 amino acids. The CDR3 sequence: CASSLGLDTDTQYF. The CDR3 coding sequence is TGTGCCAGCAGCTTGGGGCTAGACACAGATACGCAGTATTTT.

The rearrangement joins TRBV28 to TRBJ2-7; 7 positions agree with TRBD2. Per the germline V gene, CDR1 is MDHEN and CDR2 is SYDVKM. The ends lost 5 bases at V and 0 bases at J; junction bases unmatched: 19. The CDR3 sequence is 19 residues long. The CDR3 spells CASSVEAGTISVSSYEQYF. The CDR3 nucleotides read TGTGCCAGCAGTGTGGAAGCGGGAACCATCTCAGTTTCCTCCTACGAGCAGTACTTC.

This clone has just a few counts. J is TRBJ1-1 and V is TRBV10-1; D is unresolved. The CDR3 has 13 amino acids. The germline gives CDR1 WNHNN, CDR2 SYGVQD (reference sequence). V lost 3 bases and J lost 6, with 11 bases in between. CDR3 in amino acids: CASSDVGPAEAFF. CDR3 in DNA: TGCGCCAGCAGTGATGTCGGTCCGGCTGAAGCTTTCTTT.

V is TRBV5-4 and J is TRBJ2-5, with TRBD2 as a possible D gene (6 bases). The CDR3 contains 15 residues. V was trimmed by 7 bases and J by 2 bases, leaving 18 bases between them. Germline V CDR1 and CDR2: SGHNT, YYREEE (reference sequence). For the CDR3, the DNA is TGTGCCAGCGGACCCGGGAGCTTAAGACAAGAGACCCAGTACTTC. Protein sequence: CASGPGSLRQETQYF.

V and J are TRBV11-3 and TRBJ2-2, with 8 bases that match TRBD2. Trimming at V came to 2 bases and at J to 5 bases, leaving 7 bases not matched to a gene. The CDR3 is made up of 16 amino acids. Per the germline V gene, CDR1 is SGHNT and CDR2 is YENEEA. The CDR3 DNA sequence: TGTGCCAGCAGCTTAAACCAAGGACTAGCAACCGGGGAGCTGTTTTTT. Amino acids: CASSLNQGLATGELFF.

The rearrangement links TRBV28 to TRBJ2-1, with TRBD2 matching over 10 bases. V lost 4 bases, J lost 5 bases, and 17 bases stayed unmatched. The CDR3 consists of 19 residues. Germline V gene lookup returns CDR1 MDHEN and CDR2 SYDVKM. CDR3 nucleotides: TGTGCCAGCAGTTCACACTCGCAATCCCGGACTAGCGGTGACAATGAGCAGTTCTTC. Its translation is CASSSHSQSRTSGDNEQFF.

This clone was counted once. The V and J genes are TRBV19 and TRBJ2-2, with D perhaps matching TRBD1 (6 bases). Trimming removed 3 bases at V and 4 bases at J, with 12 bases between. The CDR3 spans 15 residues. Germline V gene sequence: CDR1 LNHDA, CDR2 SQIVND (reference sequence). CDR3 protein: CASSIGQLITGELFF. The CDR3 bases are TGTGCCAGTAGTATCGGACAGTTAATCACCGGGGAGCTGTTTTTT.

The V call is TRBV11-2, the J call TRBJ2-3, with D hard to call. V lost 5 bases, J lost 5 bases, and 17 bases lay in between. The CDR3 length is 15 residues. Germline V gene data show CDR1 as SGHAT and CDR2 as FQNNGV. CDR3 protein: CASSAHLGILDTQYF. CDR3 DNA sequence: TGTGCCAGCAGCGCCCACCTGGGGATATTAGATACGCAGTATTTT.